Given below is one T cell receptor beta chain in context. Antigen: not known. Attached unique molecular identifiers marked individual cDNA molecules. A single record per CDR3 protein comes from TCRdb applying MiXCR to the 5' RACE reads. The data contain about 67,000 distinct CDR3 sequences, less than 12% of them singletons. The data derive from a study of early T cells in non-severe SARS-CoV-2 infection. Study-level background: Sequencing was performed on bulk RNA from unsorted whole blood, leaving chains unpaired.

Per germline, CDR1 SEHNR and CDR2 FQNEAQ (reference sequence). Between the trimmed V and J ends, which lost 5 bases and 10 bases, there was a span of 11 bases. This CDR3 spans 11 amino acids. Study-wide results and caveats: The study's VDJdb matching favored anti-spike CD8 responses and missed private and CD4 specificities.

Here the sequenced sample was whole blood, taken at baseline. This chain joins TRBV7-9 and TRBJ1-1; maybe TRBD1 (6 bases). The clonotype originates from an adult who was a healthcare worker with PCR-confirmed SARS-CoV-2 infection or an uninfected control (not recorded which). In DNA, the CDR3 is TGTGCCAGCAGCGAGAAACAGGGAGCTTTCTTT. The encoded protein is CASSEKQGAFF. The entire variable domain, with the rest obtained from reference TRBV7-9 and TRBJ1-1, is as follows: DTGVSQNPRHKITKRGQNVTFRCDPISEHNRLYWYRQTLGQGPEFLTYFQNEAQLEKSRLLSDRFSAERPKGSFSTLEIQRTEQGDSAMYLCASSEKQGAFFGQGTRLTVV.